A single sample is the source of the 24 T cell receptor beta chains below, sequenced in a study of blood T cell repertoires in COVID-19. The repertoire was sequenced with immunoSEQ multiplex PCR; TCRdb's copy has only in-frame clones and lacks some. The data contain a few hundred thousand clones, around 85% of them singletons. Material for sequencing was peripheral blood. Source of these receptors: a young woman with acute or convalescent COVID-19.

V usage is TRBV24-1 and J usage is TRBJ2-5; the D gene is possibly TRBD1 (5 bases). Germline V gene sequence: CDR1 KGHDR, CDR2 SFDVKD. This CDR3 contains 15 residues. Trimming shortened V by 7 bases and J by 1 base, and 15 bases separated the two germline ends. The CDR3 sequence is CATSKGSQGQETQYF. Here the CDR3 DNA reads TGTGCCACCAGCAAAGGTTCCCAGGGCCAAGAGACCCAGTACTTC.

This clone has just a few counts. The chain is built from TRBV3-1 (or the pseudogene TRBV3-2) and TRBJ1-2; D ambiguous. The CDR3 is 15 amino acids. The germline V gene encodes CDR1 LGHDT and CDR2 YNNKEL (reference sequence). V was shortened by 1 base and J by 6 bases, with 15 bases between the two germline ends. The CDR3 sequence: CASSQGRYTHNGYTF. The DNA of the CDR3 is TGTGCCAGCAGCCAAGGGCGGTACACACACAATGGCTACACCTTC.

This rearrangement joins TRBV30 to TRBJ2-7; 9 bases are shared with TRBD1. The V gene's germline CDR1 is GTSNPN and CDR2 SVGIG (reference sequence). The CDR3 loop spans 14 amino acids. V was pared by 3 bases and J by 5 bases, with 8 bases of the junction left unmatched. The CDR3 here is CAWSVIGTGNEQYF. CDR3 bases: TGTGCCTGGAGCGTCATCGGGACAGGGAACGAGCAGTACTTC.

V and J are TRBV23-1 and TRBJ2-2; 8 bases line up with TRBD2. TRBV23-1 is marked as an open reading frame, function uncertain. The CDR3 runs to 17 residues. The junction had 14 bases not matched to a gene; V was cut back by 2 bases and J by 9 bases. The CDR3 sequence is CASSQKRLAPLHRELFF. In DNA form, the CDR3 reads TGCGCCAGCAGTCAAAAACGACTAGCGCCGTTACACCGGGAGCTGTTTTTT.

This clone was seen just once. The V gene is TRBV5-1, the J gene TRBJ2-3; 8 positions match TRBD1. Germline-derived CDR1 and CDR2 are SGHRS and YFSETQ. The CDR3 loop spans 16 amino acids. The J segment lost 0 bases and the V segment lost 5 bases, leaving 8 bases of the junction unmatched. The chain's CDR3 is CASSPGTGRSTDTQYF. CDR3 sequence (DNA): TGCGCCAGCAGTCCCGGGACAGGAAGAAGCACAGATACGCAGTATTTT.

The V gene is TRBV5-6, the J gene TRBJ2-5, with D tentatively TRBD1 (6 bases). The CDR3 is 13 amino acids. Per the germline V gene, CDR1 is SGHDT and CDR2 is YYEEEE. With 4 bases removed from V and 5 bases from J, the gap between germline ends came to 12 bases. The CDR3 reads CASSLTGSETQYF. The CDR3 DNA is TGTGCCAGCAGCCTGACAGGATCGGAGACCCAGTACTTC.

V usage is TRBV6-5 and J usage is TRBJ2-7; a weak D match, TRBD2 (7 bases). The CDR3 is 14 amino acids. V was clipped by 4 bases and J by 3 bases, with 13 bases between them. Looked up from germline, CDR1 is MNHEY and CDR2 is SVGAGI. CDR3 protein: CASSSRGRDYEQYF. The CDR3 nucleotides read TGTGCCAGCAGTTCGCGGGGGCGGGACTACGAGCAGTACTTC.

This sequence joins TRBV5-1 and TRBJ2-2; TRBD2 matches 10 bases. The germline gives CDR1 SGHRS, CDR2 YFSETQ. This CDR3 is built from 16 residues. V lost 2 bases and J lost 3; bases outside the gene matches: 4. CDR3 residues: CASSLAGGLDTGELFF. The CDR3, as DNA: TGCGCCAGCAGCTTAGCGGGGGGGCTAGACACCGGGGAGCTGTTTTTT.

V usage is TRBV7-2 and J usage is TRBJ2-7, with D possibly being TRBD1 (5 bases). This CDR3 is 12 amino acids long. V was shortened by 3 bases and J by 3 bases, with 6 bases between the two germline ends. The germline CDR1 and CDR2 sequences are SGHTA and FQGNSA. CDR3 DNA sequence: TGTGCCAGCAGCTTCGACAGCTACGAGCAGTACTTC. This translates into CASSFDSYEQYF.

The chain combines TRBV10-2 with TRBJ2-7; 10 bases match TRBD2. V shed 5 bases, J shed 1 base, and the junction held 5 bases outside the gene matches. Germline CDR1 and CDR2: WSHSY and SAAADI. The CDR3 runs to 15 residues. The DNA for the CDR3 is TGCGCCAGCAGTTCGACTAGCGGGTCTTCCTACGAGCAGTACTTC. Translation gives CASSSTSGSSYEQYF.

The gene calls are TRBV9 and TRBJ2-5; 9 nucleotides match TRBD2. This CDR3 region has 14 residues. Germline CDR1 is SGDLS and CDR2 is YYNGEE. The junction had 5 bases not matched to a gene; V was cut back by 4 bases and J by 4 bases. CDR3 amino acids: CASSFSGSGETQYF. In DNA, the CDR3 is TGTGCCAGCAGCTTTAGCGGGAGCGGAGAGACCCAGTACTTC. Drawing the rest from reference TRBV9 and TRBJ2-5, the complete variable domain is DSGVTQTPKHLITATGQRVTLRCSPRSGDLSVYWYQQSLDQGLQFLIQYYNGEERAKGNILERFSAQQFPDLHSELNLSSLELGDSALYFCASSFSGSGETQYFGPGTRLLVL.

This rearrangement joins TRBV5-1 to TRBJ1-1, with 9 nucleotides matching TRBD1. J gave up 7 bases and V 4 bases, and 11 bases lay outside the gene matches. The CDR3 contains 15 residues. From germline, CDR1 is SGHRS and CDR2 YFSETQ. The CDR3 spells CASSRTGGADGEAFF. The CDR3 region has the DNA TGCGCCAGCAGCCGTACAGGGGGCGCGGATGGTGAAGCTTTCTTT.

This chain joins TRBV5-4 and TRBJ1-1, with TRBD1 matching over 7 bases. Germline assignment: CDR1 SGHNT and CDR2 YYREEE (reference sequence). This CDR3 has 17 residues. The junction had 16 bases not matched to a gene; V was cut back by 5 bases and J by 3 bases. CDR3 protein: CASRMGGAGGAHTEAFF. The DNA of the CDR3 is TGTGCCAGCAGGATGGGGGGCGCAGGGGGTGCACACACTGAAGCTTTCTTT.

CDR3 DNA: TGTGCCAGCAGTACCGGGACAGAAGAGACCCAGTACTTC. Translated, it gives CASSTGTEETQYF. This chain joins TRBV2 and TRBJ2-5; 7 bases are a match to TRBD1. The CDR3 spans 13 residues. With V trimmed by 5 bases and J by 3 bases, 3 bases remained unmatched. Germline V gene sequence: CDR1 SNHLY, CDR2 FYNNEI.

The CDR3, as DNA: TGTGCCAGCAGTCTCGGACAGGGAAGGACTGAAGCTTTCTTT. Translating gives CASSLGQGRTEAFF. The rearrangement links TRBV28 to TRBJ1-1, with 8 bases fitting TRBD1. CDR1 is MDHEN, CDR2 SYDVKM, per germline. V lost 5 bases to trimming and J lost 5 bases; unmatched junction nucleotides: 7. The CDR3 has 14 residues.

The chain carries TRBV9 and TRBJ1-2; 10 nucleotides align to TRBD1. The junction had 15 bases not matched to a gene; V was cut back by 3 bases and J by 7 bases. Per germline, CDR1 SGDLS and CDR2 YYNGEE. The CDR3 extends over 17 amino acids. CDR3 DNA: TGTGCCAGCAGCGCCCCGACAGGGGGCGCGAATAGTCTTGGCTACACCTTC. The encoded protein is CASSAPTGGANSLGYTF. Combining the CDR3 with reference TRBV9 and TRBJ1-2 gives the whole variable domain DSGVTQTPKHLITATGQRVTLRCSPRSGDLSVYWYQQSLDQGLQFLIQYYNGEERAKGNILERFSAQQFPDLHSELNLSSLELGDSALYFCASSAPTGGANSLGYTFGSGTRLTVV.

This rearrangement joins TRBV5-5 to TRBJ1-1, with 9 bases that match TRBD1. Germline trimming cut 4 bases from V and 5 bases from J; bases unmatched to any gene: 9. This CDR3 has 15 amino acids. Germline CDR1 reads SGHKS; CDR2 reads YYEKEE (reference sequence). This CDR3 reads CASSRTGEGGTEAFF. The CDR3 DNA reads TGTGCCAGCAGCCGGACAGGGGAAGGAGGGACTGAAGCTTTCTTT.

The chain recombines TRBV5-5 with TRBJ2-2; D is unclear. There are 13 residues in the CDR3. The germline CDR1 and CDR2 sequences are SGHKS and YYEKEE (reference sequence). V lost 0 bases, J lost 4 bases, and 4 bases lay in between. The CDR3 reads CASSLGSTGELFF. In nucleotides, the CDR3 is TGTGCCAGCAGCTTGGGTAGCACCGGGGAGCTGTTTTTT.

The chain combines TRBV29-1 with TRBJ1-1, with a possible D match to TRBD1 (5 bases). CDR3 size: 14 residues. The V gene lost 2 bases and the J gene lost 2 bases, with 12 bases spanning the gap. Germline V CDR1 and CDR2: SQVTM, ANQGSEA. The CDR3 DNA follows: TGCAGCGTTGAATTGTGGGGCTCAAACACTGAAGCTTTCTTT. It translates to CSVELWGSNTEAFF.

The chain employs TRBV7-3 and TRBJ1-4; TRBD1 matches at 7 bases. The CDR3 consists of 15 residues. The ends lost 0 bases at V and 7 bases at J; junction bases unmatched: 5. CDR1 and CDR2 from the germline V gene are SGHTA and FQGTGA. The CDR3 loop is CASSLTGGRIEKLFF. The CDR3 nucleotides read TGTGCCAGCAGCTTAACAGGGGGCAGGATTGAAAAACTGTTTTTT.

The chain is built from TRBV10-2 and TRBJ2-1; D call uncertain. The V end was cut by 4 bases, the J end by 9 bases, with 13 bases between. The CDR3 length is 13 residues. Germline V CDR1 and CDR2: WSHSY, SAAADI. CDR3 DNA: TGCGCCAGCAGTGTTCAACTTTTCGGTGAGCAGTTCTTC. Its protein is CASSVQLFGEQFF.

The chain employs TRBV2 and TRBJ1-5, with a tentative D call TRBD1 (6 bases). Deletions cut 7 bases from V and 2 bases from J, with 15 bases between. Germline V gene sequence: CDR1 SNHLY, CDR2 FYNNEI. CDR3 size: 15 residues. CDR3 DNA sequence: TGTGCCAGCAAGGGGGAGCAGGGTGGCAATCAGCCCCAGCATTTT. Translation gives CASKGEQGGNQPQHF. The entire variable domain, with the rest obtained from reference TRBV2 and TRBJ1-5, is as follows: EPEVTQTPSHQVTQMGQEVILRCVPISNHLYFYWYRQILGQKVEFLVSFYNNEISEKSEIFDDQFSVERPDGSNFTLKIRSTKLEDSAMYFCASKGEQGGNQPQHFGDGTRLSIL.

The chain is built from TRBV6-4 and TRBJ2-1, with 8 bases matching TRBD2. V lost 3 bases, J lost 6 bases, and 4 bases stayed unmatched. The CDR3 length is 14 residues. Germline V lookup: CDR1 MRHNA, CDR2 SNTAGT. The CDR3 spells CASSEGTSLNEQFF. CDR3 coding DNA: TGTGCCAGCAGTGAGGGGACTAGTCTCAATGAGCAGTTCTTC.

This chain links TRBV9 with TRBJ1-4; D is possibly TRBD1 (6 bases). V was trimmed by 2 bases and J by 8 bases, leaving 13 bases between them. Germline V gives CDR1 SGDLS, CDR2 YYNGEE. This CDR3 is 14 amino acids long. In nucleotides, the CDR3 is TGTGCCAGCAGCGTCACAGGGTATGACGAAAAACTGTTTTTT. Translated, it gives CASSVTGYDEKLFF.